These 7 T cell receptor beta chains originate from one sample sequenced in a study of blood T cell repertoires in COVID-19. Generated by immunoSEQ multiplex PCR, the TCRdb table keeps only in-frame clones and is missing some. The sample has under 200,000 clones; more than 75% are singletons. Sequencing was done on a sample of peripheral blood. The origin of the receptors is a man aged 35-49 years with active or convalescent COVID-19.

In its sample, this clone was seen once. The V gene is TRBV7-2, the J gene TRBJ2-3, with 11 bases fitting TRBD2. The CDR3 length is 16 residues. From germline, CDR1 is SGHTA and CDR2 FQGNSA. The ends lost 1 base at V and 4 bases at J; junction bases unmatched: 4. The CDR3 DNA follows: TGTGCCAGCAGCTTAGGGCTAGCGGGGGGCTCAGATACGCAGTATTTT. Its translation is CASSLGLAGGSDTQYF.

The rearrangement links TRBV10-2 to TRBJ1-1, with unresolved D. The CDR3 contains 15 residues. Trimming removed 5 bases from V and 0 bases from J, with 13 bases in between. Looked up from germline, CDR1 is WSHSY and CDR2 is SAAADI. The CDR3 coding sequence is TGCGCCAGCAGTCCCCAGACTTCTATGAACACTGAAGCTTTCTTT. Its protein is CASSPQTSMNTEAFF.

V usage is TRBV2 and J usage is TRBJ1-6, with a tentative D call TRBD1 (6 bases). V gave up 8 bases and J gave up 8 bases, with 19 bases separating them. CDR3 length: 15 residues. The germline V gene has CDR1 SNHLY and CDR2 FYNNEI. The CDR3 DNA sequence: TGTGCCAGCTCGACAGGCTATGGAGCCTATTCACCCCTCCACTTT. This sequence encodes CASSTGYGAYSPLHF.

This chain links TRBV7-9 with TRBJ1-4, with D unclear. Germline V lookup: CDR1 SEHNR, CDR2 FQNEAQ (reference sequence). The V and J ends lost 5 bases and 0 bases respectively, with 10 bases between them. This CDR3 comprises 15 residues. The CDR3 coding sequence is TGTGCCAGCAGCCCCTATTTAACAACTAATGAAAAACTGTTTTTT. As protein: CASSPYLTTNEKLFF.

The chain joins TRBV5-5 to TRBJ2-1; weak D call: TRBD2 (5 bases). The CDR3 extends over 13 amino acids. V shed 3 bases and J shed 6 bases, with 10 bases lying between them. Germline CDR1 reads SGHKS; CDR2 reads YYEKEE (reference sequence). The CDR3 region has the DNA TGTGCCAGCAGCTCTCTAGCCTCCAATGAGCAGTTCTTC. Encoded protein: CASSSLASNEQFF.

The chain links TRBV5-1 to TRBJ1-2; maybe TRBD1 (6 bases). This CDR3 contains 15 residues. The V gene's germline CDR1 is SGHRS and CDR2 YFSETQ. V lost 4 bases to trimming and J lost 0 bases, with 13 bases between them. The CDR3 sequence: CASSPDRPANYGYTF. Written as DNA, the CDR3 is TGCGCCAGCAGCCCTGACAGGCCAGCTAACTATGGCTACACCTTC.

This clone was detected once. Here the CDR3 reads CASSRNPTRRVVYNEQFF. The CDR3 DNA reads as TGTGCCAGCAGCCGCAACCCGACGAGGAGGGTCGTATACAATGAGCAGTTCTTC. The rearrangement uses TRBV27 and TRBJ2-1; a weak D match, TRBD2 (6 bases). Germline V gene data show CDR1 as MNHEY and CDR2 as SMNVEV (reference sequence). V was pared by 6 bases and J by 4 bases, with 25 bases between. The CDR3 totals 18 residues.